Described below is a single T cell receptor (beta chain) sequence and its context. The antigen is unknown. The sample originates from a study of CD8 T cells in ankylosing spondylitis. General study results and limits: In ankylosing spondylitis blood, a motif of 7 to 9 highly homologous TCR beta variants appeared characteristic.

TCRdb called the 5' RACE reads again in MiXCR, with one record for every CDR3 protein. The sample yields more than 400,000 distinct CDR3 sequences, 5.3% seen once. The CDR3 runs to 16 residues. CDR1 MNHEY and CDR2 SVGAGI come from the germline V gene. V dropped 1 base and J dropped 1; count of bases not matched to a gene: 4. This chain joins TRBV6-5 and TRBJ2-7; 10 bases agree with TRBD1. The receptor was derived from a male donor with ankylosing spondylitis. Material for sequencing was blood, either unsorted or a sorted T cell fraction (not recorded which). This CDR3 is CASSYFDRGPSYEQYF. For the CDR3, the DNA is TGTGCCAGCAGTTACTTTGACAGGGGGCCTTCCTACGAGCAGTACTTC.